These 24 T cell receptor beta chains were all obtained from the same sample, sequenced in a study of blood T cell repertoires in COVID-19. The protocol was immunoSEQ multiplex PCR, while the TCRdb copy is restricted to in-frame clones and leaves out a portion. The sample carries approximately 170,000 clones, about 86% recorded once. Sequenced sample: peripheral blood. Receptors originate from a woman aged 80 or older with acute or convalescent COVID-19.

This chain connects TRBV7-2 to TRBJ2-1, with 7 bases aligning to TRBD2. The CDR3 runs to 17 residues. With 5 bases clipped from V and 3 bases from J, the junction kept 13 bases outside the gene matches. Per the germline V gene, CDR1 is SGHTA and CDR2 is FQGNSA. The CDR3 reads CASSEEKSSGGYNEQFF. Written as DNA, the CDR3 is TGTGCCAGCAGCGAAGAAAAGTCTAGCGGAGGCTACAATGAGCAGTTCTTC.

This chain connects TRBV28 to TRBJ2-1, with TRBD2 matching 8 bases. Germline CDR1 is MDHEN and CDR2 is SYDVKM. The CDR3 covers 16 residues. The V and J ends lost 4 bases and 4 bases, in that order; junction bases with no gene match: 9. In DNA, the CDR3 is TGTGCCAGCAGTTCAAGAGCGGGGGTGAAATACAATGAGCAGTTCTTC. It codes for CASSSRAGVKYNEQFF.

This chain links TRBV9 with TRBJ2-3; maybe TRBD2 (5 bases). The ends were cut back, 0 bases at V and 2 bases at J, with 16 bases in the middle. The CDR3 sequence is 17 residues long. CDR1 and CDR2 from the germline V gene are SGDLS and YYNGEE. This CDR3 is CASSVASPAEITDTQYF. CDR3 in DNA: TGTGCCAGCAGCGTAGCTAGCCCAGCGGAGATCACAGATACGCAGTATTTT.

The chain couples TRBV5-4 to TRBJ2-1, with 8 positions matching TRBD2. Trimming at V came to 2 bases and at J to 12 bases, leaving 13 bases not matched to a gene. The CDR3 contains 15 residues. CDR1 and CDR2 from the germline V gene are SGHNT and YYREEE (reference sequence). The CDR3 DNA reads TGTGCCAGCAGCTTAACCGGGACTAGTGCCCTAGGGCAGTTCTTC. It translates to CASSLTGTSALGQFF.

This chain uses TRBV6-1 with TRBJ1-5, with a weak D call TRBD1 (6 bases). The V end was cut by 2 bases, the J end by 9 bases, with 8 bases between. This CDR3 has 12 residues. Germline-derived CDR1 and CDR2 are MNHNS and SASEGT. The CDR3 region has the DNA TGTGCCAGCAGTGAAAGGGGGGGGCCCCAGCATTTT. Protein sequence: CASSERGGPQHF.

The V gene is TRBV3-1 (or the pseudogene TRBV3-2), the J gene TRBJ1-4; D unresolved. The V and J ends lost 8 bases and 3 bases respectively, with 7 bases between them. The CDR3 runs 12 residues. Germline loops: CDR1 LGHDT, CDR2 YNNKEL (reference sequence). This chain's CDR3 is CASSGPNEKLFF. The CDR3 DNA reads TGTGCCAGCTCTGGGCCTAATGAAAAACTGTTTTTT.

The chain combines TRBV27 with TRBJ2-7; 12 bases map to TRBD2. This CDR3 region has 16 residues. The germline gives CDR1 MNHEY, CDR2 SMNVEV (reference sequence). After removal of 5 bases from V and 6 bases from J, the junction contained 11 bases not matched to a gene. The DNA for the CDR3 is TGTGCCAGCAGTCCTAGACAACTAGCGGGAGGATCCGAGCAGTACTTC. It is translated as CASSPRQLAGGSEQYF.

This clone was detected a few times. V gene TRBV29-1 combines with J gene TRBJ2-5; 8 positions agree with TRBD1. This CDR3 spans 15 amino acids. The germline V gene encodes CDR1 SQVTM and CDR2 ANQGSEA. With 7 bases clipped from V and 5 bases from J, the junction kept 15 bases outside the gene matches. CDR3 residues: CSADVFRTGRETQYF. The CDR3 DNA is TGCAGCGCGGATGTGTTTCGGACAGGGAGGGAGACCCAGTACTTC.

This chain uses TRBV20-1 with TRBJ1-3; no clear D. Germline V gene lookup returns CDR1 DFQATT and CDR2 SNEGSKA (reference sequence). Between the trimmed V and J ends, which lost 3 bases and 0 bases, there was a span of 9 bases. The CDR3 sequence is 14 residues long. The CDR3 loop reads CSASTPFSGNTIYF. CDR3 DNA sequence: TGCAGTGCTAGTACACCATTCTCTGGAAACACCATATATTTT.

This chain joins TRBV6-1 and TRBJ1-5; maybe TRBD1 (5 bases). The CDR3 is made up of 16 amino acids. CDR1 MNHNS and CDR2 SASEGT come from the germline V gene. Deletions cut 2 bases from V and 0 bases from J, with 11 bases between. CDR3 sequence: CASSEWGGTSNQPQHF. DNA for the CDR3: TGTGCCAGCAGTGAATGGGGGGGGACTAGCAATCAGCCCCAGCATTTT.

The V call is TRBV27, the J call TRBJ2-3; 10 nucleotides agree with TRBD2. The V gene end was trimmed by 5 bases and the J gene end by 1 base; junction bases not matched to a gene: 0. Germline V lookup: CDR1 MNHEY, CDR2 SMNVEV (reference sequence). CDR3 length equals 14 residues. CDR3 protein: CASSSGRGTDTQYF. DNA for the CDR3: TGTGCCAGCAGTAGCGGGAGGGGCACAGATACGCAGTATTTT.

There are many counts of this clone. The chain carries TRBV19 and TRBJ2-5; 9 bases line up with TRBD1. The CDR3 sequence is 16 residues long. V shed 6 bases, J shed 0 bases, and the junction held 8 bases outside the gene matches. Per the germline V gene, CDR1 is LNHDA and CDR2 is SQIVND (reference sequence). CDR3 loop: CASRNPGQGYQETQYF. CDR3 bases: TGTGCCAGTAGAAATCCGGGACAGGGATACCAAGAGACCCAGTACTTC.

This chain joins TRBV18 and TRBJ1-6; TRBD1 matches 7 bases. This CDR3 has 15 amino acids. V gave up 2 bases and J gave up 10 bases; unmatched junction bases: 8. In germline, CDR1 is KGHSH, CDR2 LQKENI. Written as DNA, the CDR3 is TGTGCCAGCTCACCATTGGGACAGAGTTACTCACCCCTCCACTTT. It translates to CASSPLGQSYSPLHF.

This chain connects TRBV2 to TRBJ2-5; 10 bases match TRBD1. CDR3 length equals 15 residues. J lost 9 bases, V lost 2 bases, and 9 bases had no gene match. Germline CDR1 reads SNHLY; CDR2 reads FYNNEI. The CDR3 protein is CASSEPDRGALAQYF. CDR3 sequence (DNA): TGTGCCAGCAGTGAACCGGACAGGGGGGCTTTGGCCCAGTACTTC.

J is TRBJ2-4 and V is TRBV4-1, with TRBD2 identical over 7 bases. J lost 5 bases, V lost 6 bases, and 7 bases had no gene match. The CDR3 spans 14 residues. Germline V gene sequence: CDR1 MGHRA, CDR2 YSYEKL. CDR3: CASRPIRGENIQYF. In DNA, the CDR3 is TGCGCCAGCAGACCCATCCGGGGGGAAAACATTCAGTACTTC.

This clone was detected only a few times. The J gene is TRBJ2-5, the V gene TRBV18, with D maybe TRBD1 (6 bases). V was shortened by 2 bases and J by 4 bases, with 11 bases between the two germline ends. This CDR3 has 14 amino acids. The germline CDR1 and CDR2 sequences are KGHSH and LQKENI. The CDR3: CASSPKGGGETQYF. Here the CDR3 DNA reads TGTGCCAGCTCACCAAAAGGGGGTGGAGAGACCCAGTACTTC.

The chain joins TRBV10-3 to TRBJ2-4, with 9 bases identical to TRBD1. There are 16 residues in the CDR3. J gave up 5 bases and V 3 bases, and 8 bases lay outside the gene matches. The germline V gene encodes CDR1 ENHRY and CDR2 SYGVKD. DNA for the CDR3: TGTGCCATCAGTGACACCGGGACAGGGAGCGAAAACATTCAGTACTTC. Amino acids: CAISDTGTGSENIQYF.

The genes are TRBV19 and TRBJ1-2; D not resolved. The CDR3 consists of 13 residues. Deletions cut 7 bases from V and 8 bases from J, with 17 bases between. The germline V gene has CDR1 LNHDA and CDR2 SQIVND (reference sequence). This CDR3 reads CASTSQYQLGYTF. DNA for the CDR3: TGTGCCAGTACTTCCCAATACCAACTAGGCTACACCTTC.

The chain employs TRBV5-4 and TRBJ1-4, with 7 bases identical to TRBD1. Germline CDR1 reads SGHNT; CDR2 reads YYREEE (reference sequence). V trimming: 6 bases; J trimming: 4 bases; junction bases outside the gene matches: 12. This CDR3 contains 16 residues. Here the CDR3 reads CASKHGVDRDNEKLFF. The CDR3 coding sequence is TGTGCCAGCAAACACGGGGTTGACAGGGATAATGAAAAACTGTTTTTT. The whole variable domain, filled in from reference TRBV5-4 and TRBJ1-4, reads ETGVTQSPTHLIKTRGQQVTLRCSSQSGHNTVSWYQQALGQGPQFIFQYYREEENGRGNFPPRFSGLQFPNYSSELNVNALELDDSALYLCASKHGVDRDNEKLFFGSGTQLSVL.

The V and J genes are TRBV7-9 and TRBJ2-7, with 7 bases lining up with TRBD1. CDR3 length: 14 amino acids. Germline CDR1 and CDR2: SEHNR and FQNEAQ (reference sequence). V trimming: 5 bases; J trimming: 2 bases; junction bases outside the gene matches: 6. The chain's CDR3 is CASSHRDSPYEQYF. The CDR3 DNA reads TGTGCCAGCAGCCACCGGGACAGTCCCTACGAGCAGTACTTC. Variable domain in full (rest from reference TRBV7-9 and TRBJ2-7): DTGVSQNPRHKITKRGQNVTFRCDPISEHNRLYWYRQTLGQGPEFLTYFQNEAQLEKSRLLSDRFSAERPKGSFSTLEIQRTEQGDSAMYLCASSHRDSPYEQYFGPGTRLTVT.

For this clone: This specimen includes other DNA sequences encoding the same CDR3. V usage is TRBV18 and J usage is TRBJ1-5; a possible D gene is TRBD1 (5 bases). CDR3 length: 15 amino acids. Germline CDR1 KGHSH, CDR2 LQKENI. Trimming removed 0 bases from V and 2 bases from J, with 8 bases in between. CDR3 region: CASSPPGGGNQPQHF. CDR3 sequence (DNA): TGTGCCAGCTCACCACCGGGGGGTGGCAATCAGCCCCAGCATTTT.

This clone has only a few counts. V is TRBV19 and J is TRBJ1-6; 9 nucleotides match TRBD1. The V gene's germline CDR1 is LNHDA and CDR2 SQIVND (reference sequence). The V segment lost 8 bases and the J segment 8 bases; nucleotides outside the gene matches: 7. This CDR3 is 14 amino acids long. CDR3 DNA: TGTGCCAGTCGCCGGGGGGACAGGGATTCACCCCTCCACTTT. Protein product: CASRRGDRDSPLHF.

The chain is built from TRBV2 and TRBJ1-1; TRBD1 might be the D (6 bases). CDR1 is SNHLY, CDR2 FYNNEI, per germline. V lost 3 bases and J 3 bases, leaving 14 bases between the germline ends. The CDR3 extends over 15 amino acids. The CDR3 coding sequence is TGTGCCAGCAGTGAGCGAGGCAGGGGAGACACTGAAGCTTTCTTT. This translates into CASSERGRGDTEAFF.

The rearrangement links TRBV7-9 to TRBJ2-3; 8 bases fit TRBD2. This CDR3 comprises 13 residues. CDR1 SEHNR and CDR2 FQNEAQ come from the germline V gene (reference sequence). Trimming removed 10 bases from V and 0 bases from J; junction bases left unmatched: 3. CDR3 sequence reads: CATTSGSTDTQYF. DNA of the CDR3: TGTGCCACAACTAGCGGAAGCACAGATACGCAGTATTTT.